This entry concerns a single T cell receptor beta chain. The antigen is undetermined. This sample was included in a study of OX40 agonist ivuxolimab in advanced cancers. As for the study in general: The study gave patients intravenous ivuxolimab at 0.01 to 10 mg/kg every 2 weeks. Those enrolled were 82.7% male, with a mean age of around 60 years and ages from about 20 to 85. Overall study results and limits: At 0.1 to 3.0 mg/kg and by week 6, CD4+ and CD8+ T cells in the blood had expanded clonally. In the expanded peripheral T cells, antigen specificity was never determined.

Generated by immunoSEQ multiplex PCR, the TCRdb table keeps only in-frame clones and is missing some. The sample carries about 36,000 clones, just under 75% recorded once. This TCR was recovered from an adult with an advanced solid tumor such as melanoma, head and neck, liver or kidney cancer. The input for sequencing was CD4+ or CD8+ T cells sorted from blood, taken in a trial of the OX40 agonist ivuxolimab.

The CDR3 nucleotides read TGTGCCAGCAGACAGGGGAGTGATTATCAGCCCCAGCATTTT. Translated, it gives CASRQGSDYQPQHF. The chain links TRBV2 to TRBJ1-5, with 7 bases matching TRBD1. From germline, CDR1 is SNHLY and CDR2 FYNNEI. V trimming: 6 bases; J trimming: 5 bases; junction bases outside the gene matches: 7. This CDR3 spans 14 amino acids. The full variable domain, with the rest looked up from reference TRBV2 and TRBJ1-5, is EPEVTQTPSHQVTQMGQEVILRCVPISNHLYFYWYRQILGQKVEFLVSFYNNEISEKSEIFDDQFSVERPDGSNFTLKIRSTKLEDSAMYFCASRQGSDYQPQHFGDGTRLSIL.